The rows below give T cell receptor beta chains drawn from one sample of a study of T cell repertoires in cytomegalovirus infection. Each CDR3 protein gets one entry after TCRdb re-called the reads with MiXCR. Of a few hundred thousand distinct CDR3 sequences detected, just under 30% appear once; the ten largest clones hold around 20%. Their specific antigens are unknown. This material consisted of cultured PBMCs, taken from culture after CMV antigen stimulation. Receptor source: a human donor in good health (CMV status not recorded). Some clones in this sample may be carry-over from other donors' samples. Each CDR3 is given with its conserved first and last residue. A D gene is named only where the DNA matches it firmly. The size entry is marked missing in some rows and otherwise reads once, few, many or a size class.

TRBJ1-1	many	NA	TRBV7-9	TGTGCCAGCAGCTTAGGGTGGGAAACGAACACTGAAGCTTTCTTT	CASSLGWETNTEAFF
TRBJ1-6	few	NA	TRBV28	TGTGCCAGCAGTTTAGCACAGATCTATAATTCACCCCTCCACTTT	CASSLAQIYNSPLHF
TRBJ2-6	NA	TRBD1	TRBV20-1	TGCAGTGCTCTCCTCTCCGGGACAGGGGGCCCCGGGGCCAACGTCCTGACTTTC	CSALLSGTGGPGANVLTF
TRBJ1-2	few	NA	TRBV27	TGTGCCAGCAGTTTATCTGGGCAGCTTAATGGCTACACCTTC	CASSLSGQLNGYTF
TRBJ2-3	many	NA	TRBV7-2	TGTGCCAGCCGCCTCGCCGGGGGTACCACAGATACGCAGTATTTT	CASRLAGGTTDTQYF
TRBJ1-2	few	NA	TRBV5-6	TGTGCCAGCAGACATTCCGGGGCGGGCTATGGCTACACCTTC	CASRHSGAGYGYTF
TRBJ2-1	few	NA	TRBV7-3	TGTGCCAGCAGCTCCCAAGGGGGGGATCCCAATGAGCAGTTCTTC	CASSSQGGDPNEQFF
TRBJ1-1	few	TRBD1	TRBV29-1	TGCAGCGTTGGGGGACAGTCGAACACTGAAGCTTTCTTT	CSVGGQSNTEAFF
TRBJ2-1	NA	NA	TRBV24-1	TGTGCCACCAGTGATTGGGGGACCTCGTACAATGAGCAGTTCTTC	CATSDWGTSYNEQFF
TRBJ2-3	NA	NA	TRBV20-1	TGCAGTGCTAGAGAACTACCTATTGGACGCACAGATACGCAGTATTTT	CSARELPIGRTDTQYF
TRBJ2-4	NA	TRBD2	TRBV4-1	TGCGCCAGCAGCCTGACTAGCGGGGGGCCGTCAAGAAACATTCAGTACTTC	CASSLTSGGPSRNIQYF
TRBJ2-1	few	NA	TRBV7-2	TGTGCCAGCAGCCAGACAGGAACCTCCTACAATGAGCAGTTCTTC	CASSQTGTSYNEQFF
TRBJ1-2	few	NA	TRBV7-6	TGTGCCAGCAGCCTAACCGTGAGGGTTGGCTACACCTTC	CASSLTVRVGYTF
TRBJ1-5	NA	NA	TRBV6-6	TGTGCCAGCAGTTACTCGGCAGCTGAACAGCCCCAGCATTTT	CASSYSAAEQPQHF
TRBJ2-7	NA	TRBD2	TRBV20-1	TGCAGTGCTAGAGGTACTAGCGGAGGCTCCTACGAGCAGTACTTT	CSARGTSGGSYEQYF
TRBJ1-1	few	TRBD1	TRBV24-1	TGTGCCACCCAGGGGGCCGATATGAACACTGAAGCTTTCTTT	CATQGADMNTEAFF
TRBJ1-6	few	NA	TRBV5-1	TGCGCCAGCAGCTTAGGACGGCCGGCACCCCTCCACTTT	CASSLGRPAPLHF
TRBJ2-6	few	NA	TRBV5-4	TGTGCCAGCAGCGTTAACTCTGGGGCCAACGTCCTGACTTTC	CASSVNSGANVLTF
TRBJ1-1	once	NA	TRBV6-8	TGTGCCAGCAGTTACTCGTACACAATGAACACTGAAGCTTTCTTT	CASSYSYTMNTEAFF
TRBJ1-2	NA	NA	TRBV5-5	TGTGCCAGCAGCTTGCGGCCAGGCGCCACTAGAGAGGTTTTTAGTGGCTACACCTTC	CASSLRPGATREVFSGYTF
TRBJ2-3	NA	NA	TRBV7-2	TGTGCCAGCAGCCTCTCTCTAGCGAGTGATACGCAGTATTTT	CASSLSLASDTQYF
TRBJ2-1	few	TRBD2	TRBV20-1	TGCAGTGCTAGAGATCCCGGGAGGGCCTACAATGAGCAGTTCTTC	CSARDPGRAYNEQFF
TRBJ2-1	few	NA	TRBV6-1	TGTGCCAGCAGGGAGGGGACCTACAATGAGCAGTTCTTC	CASREGTYNEQFF
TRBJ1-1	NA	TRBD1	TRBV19	TGTGCCAGTAGCCAACAGGGGGACACTGAAGCTTTCTTT	CASSQQGDTEAFF
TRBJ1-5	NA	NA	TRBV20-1	TGCAGTGCTAGCCCCATATCGCTATATGGGGGTCCAGGTCAGCCCCAGCATTTT	CSASPISLYGGPGQPQHF
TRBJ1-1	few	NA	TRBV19	TGTGCCACTTCCCGGGACACAGGGACTGAAGCTTTCTTT	CATSRDTGTEAFF